This entry is about one T cell receptor beta chain. Antigen unknown. This record comes from a study of cytomegalovirus exposure and HLA in healthy donors. Study overall: In an earlier analysis, approximately 120 million unique TCR beta sequences were found from 200 million or so T cells.

Trimming pared 1 base from V and 6 bases from J, leaving 12 bases between. This CDR3 spans 14 amino acids. Germline V gene sequence: CDR1 LNHNV, CDR2 YYDKDF (reference sequence). The PCR had 60 Vbeta and 13 Jbeta primers. Clones were read by immunoSEQ multiplex PCR, and TCRdb kept only the in-frame ones, dropping some. The sample carries more than 200,000 clones, about 84% recorded once. Study results and limitations: In a later analysis, CMV-associated beta chains were mostly HLA-associated, it appeared. Later, an analysis found that common viral pathogens appeared to be linked with several of the most significant clusters. A highly shared variant cluster was judged a likely technical artifact.

Sequencing input: PBMCs. The source is a human donor in good health. This chain joins TRBV15 and TRBJ1-2; D might be TRBD1 (5 bases). For the CDR3, the DNA is TGTGCCACCAGCAGAGCTCAGGGTTCCCATGGCTACACCTTC. Its translation: CATSRAQGSHGYTF.